This entry lists 13 T cell receptor beta chains sequenced from one sample in a study of vaccination and CD4 T cells after COVID-19 (dated 2022 in TCRdb). These receptors are not linked to any known antigen. The library was prepared using PCR. The sample was run on an Illumina iSeq 100. DNA from cultured CD4+ T cells underwent TCR sequencing with the Oncomine TCR Beta short-read assay at the Johns Hopkins FTIC core. The public reads were run again by TCRdb, first through fastp at Q25 and then through MiXCR, and only productive beta chains were kept. Records with the same CDR3 protein are collapsed into one entry carrying the most frequent genes and DNA. Counted in this sample were approximately 5,400 distinct CDR3 sequences; roughly a third of them appeared once. Less than 30% of the sample is held by the ten biggest clonotypes. Sample treatment or condition, as interpreted from the label and publication: roughly 11-day PBMC culture with coronavirus spike peptide pools or control peptides (ViraFEST assay). CD4+ T cells from unexposed donors were collected before the COVID-19 pandemic (2011-2018).

Material: CD4+ T cells from blood, cultured in vitro. Receptor source: a human donor in good health.

This chain uses TRBV2 with TRBJ1-5; no clear D. Germline loops: CDR1 SNHLY, CDR2 FYNNEI. The CDR3 loop spans 16 amino acids. With 2 bases removed from V and 0 bases from J, the gap between germline ends came to 11 bases. CDR3: CASSEFESFSNQPQHF. DNA for the CDR3: TGTGCCAGCAGTGAATTTGAGTCATTTAGCAATCAGCCCCAGCATTTT.

The rearrangement uses TRBV4-1 and TRBJ2-1; a possible D gene is TRBD2 (5 bases). The germline V gene encodes CDR1 MGHRA and CDR2 YSYEKL. The CDR3 has 15 residues. The V and J ends lost 3 bases and 2 bases respectively, with 11 bases between them. DNA for the CDR3: TGCGCCAGCAGCCAGGCGGACTTAGCCTACAATGAGCAGTTCTTC. It codes for CASSQADLAYNEQFF.

The rearrangement uses TRBV30 and TRBJ1-2, with D tentatively TRBD1 (5 bases). This CDR3 has 12 amino acids. V was clipped by 5 bases and J by 2 bases, with 9 bases between them. CDR1 and CDR2 from the germline V gene are GTSNPN and SVGIG (reference sequence). The CDR3 nucleotides read TGTGCCTGGGGGGGAGTAAACTATGGCTACACCTTC. This sequence encodes CAWGGVNYGYTF.

This clonotype was counted only a few times. This chain uses TRBV2 with TRBJ1-1, with unresolved D. Germline CDR1 reads SNHLY; CDR2 reads FYNNEI. The germline V and J ends were trimmed by 0 bases and 11 bases, with 7 bases remaining between them. The CDR3 has 11 residues. The CDR3 loop is CASSEAKVAFF. CDR3 coding DNA: TGTGCCAGCAGTGAAGCGAAAGTGGCTTTCTTT.

This rearrangement joins TRBV12-3 or TRBV12-4 to TRBJ1-1, with D unresolved. This CDR3 is built from 13 residues. V lost 6 bases and J lost 0, with 8 bases in between. CDR3 nucleotides: TGTGCCAGCAGCTTGTACCTGAACACTGAAGCTTTCTTT. Residues: CASSLYLNTEAFF.

CDR3 DNA sequence: TGTGCCAGCAGCGCAGGGGGGCCAGATACGCAGTATTTT. Translated, it gives CASSAGGPDTQYF. The chain is built from TRBV7-9 and TRBJ2-3; D might be TRBD1 (7 bases). CDR1 is SEHNR and CDR2 is FQNEAQ in the germline V gene (reference sequence). The CDR3 consists of 13 residues. Trimming removed 5 bases from V and 4 bases from J, with 10 bases in between.

Remarks on this clonotype: Its ends do not fully match the called genes, so a read error is possible. This rearrangement joins TRBV7-9 to TRBJ2-2; 7 nucleotides align to TRBD1. CDR3 size: 15 residues. The germline V gene encodes CDR1 SEHNR and CDR2 FQNEAQ (reference sequence). The DNA of the CDR3 is TGTGCCAGCAGCTGGACAGGCGGAGACACCGGGGAGCCGTTTTTT. Amino acids: CASSWTGGDTGEPFF.

The DNA for the CDR3 is TGTGCCAGCAACCTCGACAGGGGGCCCCACAATGAGCAGTTCTTC. Amino acid sequence: CASNLDRGPHNEQFF. This rearrangement joins TRBV2 to TRBJ2-1, with 10 bases identical to TRBD1. Unmatched junction bases numbered 8, after V lost 7 bases and J lost 5 bases. CDR3 length: 15 amino acids. CDR1 is SNHLY and CDR2 is FYNNEI in the germline V gene.

The rearrangement joins TRBV7-3 to TRBJ2-5; D gene uncertain. The CDR3 is made up of 13 amino acids. From germline, CDR1 is SGHTA and CDR2 FQGTGA. Trimming left V 2 bases short and J 7 bases short, with 11 bases between. The CDR3 nucleotides read TGTGCCAGCAGCTTAGCTCCCCCCGGGACCCAGTACTTC. Translated, it gives CASSLAPPGTQYF.

This clonotype has just a few counts. The chain links TRBV6-7 to TRBJ1-5; possible D gene TRBD1, 6 bases. TRBV6-7 is placed among ORFs of uncertain function. V was trimmed by 2 bases and J by 3 bases, leaving 8 bases between them. This CDR3 comprises 14 residues. CDR3 nucleotide sequence: TGTGCCAGCAGTTACAGGACAGACAATCAGCCCCAGCATTTT. It translates to CASSYRTDNQPQHF.

The V and J genes are TRBV6-1 and TRBJ1-6; unclear D gene. There are 15 residues in the CDR3. In germline, CDR1 is MNHNS, CDR2 SASEGT. The V end lost 7 bases, the J end lost 0 bases, and 10 bases lay between the germline ends. DNA of the CDR3: TGTGCCAGCACCCCCCGGGGCTCCTATAATTCACCCCTCCACTTT. Translated, it gives CASTPRGSYNSPLHF.

This chain links TRBV6-1 with TRBJ1-2, with TRBD1 as a possible D gene (5 bases). Trimming removed 3 bases from V and 0 bases from J, with 8 bases in between. The CDR3 contains 14 residues. Germline CDR1 reads MNHNS; CDR2 reads SASEGT. CDR3: CASSEDKSNYGYTF. CDR3 nucleotides: TGTGCCAGCAGTGAGGACAAGTCTAACTATGGCTACACCTTC.

This chain joins TRBV28 and TRBJ1-3; 10 nucleotides agree with TRBD1. CDR3 length: 15 amino acids. V trimming: 8 bases; J trimming: 4 bases; junction bases outside the gene matches: 8. Germline V lookup: CDR1 MDHEN, CDR2 SYDVKM. CDR3 residues: CASGRQGANGNTIYF. The CDR3 DNA follows: TGTGCCAGCGGACGACAGGGGGCTAACGGAAACACCATATATTTT.